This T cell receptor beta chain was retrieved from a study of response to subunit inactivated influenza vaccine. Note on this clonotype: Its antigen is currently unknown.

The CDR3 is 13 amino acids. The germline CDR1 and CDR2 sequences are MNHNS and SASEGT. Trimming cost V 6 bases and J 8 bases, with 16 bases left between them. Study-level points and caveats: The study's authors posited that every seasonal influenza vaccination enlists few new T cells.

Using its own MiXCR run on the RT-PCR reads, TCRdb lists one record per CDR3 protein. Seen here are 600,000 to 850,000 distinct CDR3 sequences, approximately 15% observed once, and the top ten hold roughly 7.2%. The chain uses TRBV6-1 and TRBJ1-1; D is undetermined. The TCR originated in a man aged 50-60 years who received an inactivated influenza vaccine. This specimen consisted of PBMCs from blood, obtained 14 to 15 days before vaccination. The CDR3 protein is CASRPKRTSEAFF. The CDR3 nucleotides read TGTGCCAGCAGACCCAAAAGGACCTCAGAAGCTTTCTTT.